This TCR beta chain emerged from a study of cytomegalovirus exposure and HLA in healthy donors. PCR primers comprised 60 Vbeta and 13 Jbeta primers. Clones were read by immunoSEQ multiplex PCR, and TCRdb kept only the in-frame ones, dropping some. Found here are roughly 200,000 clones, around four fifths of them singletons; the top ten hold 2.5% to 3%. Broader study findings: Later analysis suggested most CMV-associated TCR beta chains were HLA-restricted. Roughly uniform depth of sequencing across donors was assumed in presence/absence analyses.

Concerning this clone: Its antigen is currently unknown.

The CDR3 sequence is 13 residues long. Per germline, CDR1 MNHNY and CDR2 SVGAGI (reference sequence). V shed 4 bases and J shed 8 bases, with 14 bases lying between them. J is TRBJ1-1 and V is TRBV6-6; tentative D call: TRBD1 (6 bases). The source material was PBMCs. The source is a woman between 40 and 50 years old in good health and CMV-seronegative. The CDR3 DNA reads TGTGCCAGCAGTTCAACTCACGGGACAGAAGCTTTCTTT. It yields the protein CASSSTHGTEAFF.